This TCR beta chain was captured in a study of T cells expressing NK-cell markers. TCRdb reworked the 5' RACE reads into one entry per CDR3 protein, no DNA. The sample table sets out approximately 420,000 distinct CDR3 sequences. The length of the CDR3 is 16 residues. In germline, CDR1 is SGHKS, CDR2 YYEKEE (reference sequence). The sequence derives from a woman in her fifties or sixties in good health. This chain links TRBV5-5 with TRBJ2-2; as DNA is missing, the TRBD2 call by TCRdb cannot be tested. Sequencing used blood T cells: a sorted CD56 or NKG2C T cell subset, CD4+ or CD8+ T cells, or bulk PBMC T cells (not recorded which). The CDR3 here is CASTSTRVSGTGELFF. The whole variable domain, remainder taken from reference TRBV5-5 and TRBJ2-2, is DAGVTQSPTHLIKTRGQQVTLRCSPISGHKSVSWYQQVLGQGPQFIFQYYEKEERGRGNFPDRFSARQFPNYSSELNVNALLLGDSALYLCASTSTRVSGTGELFFGEGSRLTVL.